This TCR beta chain is drawn from a study of T cell changes during pregnancy in multiple sclerosis. This CDR3 spans 18 amino acids. Germline CDR1 reads LNHNV; CDR2 reads YYDKDF (reference sequence). The V and J ends lost 2 bases and 6 bases, in that order; junction bases with no gene match: 15. The table came from immunoSEQ multiplex PCR; TCRdb's copy has only in-frame clones and leaves some out. The sample yields 85,000 to 130,000 clones, roughly nine tenths seen once. The V call is TRBV15, the J call TRBJ1-4; TRBD1 agrees at 7 bases. This sequence was found in a female donor with multiple sclerosis, enrolled in a pregnancy study. The source was peripheral blood, collected in the second trimester of pregnancy. This CDR3 reads CATSRPSGGLGIDEKLFF. In DNA form, the CDR3 reads TGTGCCACCAGCAGACCGTCAGGGGGGTTAGGGATAGATGAAAAACTGTTTTTT.